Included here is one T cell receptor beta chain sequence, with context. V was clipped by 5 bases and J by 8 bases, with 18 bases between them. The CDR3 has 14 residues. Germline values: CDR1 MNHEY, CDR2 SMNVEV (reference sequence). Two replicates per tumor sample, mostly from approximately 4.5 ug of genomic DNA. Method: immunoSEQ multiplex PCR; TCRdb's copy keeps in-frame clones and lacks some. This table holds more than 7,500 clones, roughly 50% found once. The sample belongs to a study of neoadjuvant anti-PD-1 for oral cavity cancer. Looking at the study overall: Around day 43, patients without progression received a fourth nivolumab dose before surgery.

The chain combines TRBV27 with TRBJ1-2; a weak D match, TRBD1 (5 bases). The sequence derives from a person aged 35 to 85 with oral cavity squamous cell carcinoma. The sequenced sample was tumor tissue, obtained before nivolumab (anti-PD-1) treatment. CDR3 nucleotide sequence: TGTGCCAGCAGTCTACGTGCAGGGATGAAGGGCTACACCTTC. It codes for CASSLRAGMKGYTF.